This record covers a single T cell receptor (beta chain). The antigen is undetermined. Here immunoSEQ multiplex PCR was the method, and the copy in TCRdb shows in-frame clones only, minus some. The sample contains 35,000 or so clones, around 83% of which appear only once. Naive and memory CD4+ T cells were separated from cryopreserved PBMCs. Sorted naive or memory CD4+ cells met CEF peptides for around eleven days. The entry originates in a study of CD4 T cells in relation to SARS-CoV-2 and coronaviruses. Overall study: TCR beta CDR3s were sequenced after approximately 9-day antigen culture of PBMCs. Study outcomes and limitations: Crossreactivity was assessed only for spike protein, not other viral proteins.

Germline-derived CDR1 and CDR2 are SEHNR and FQNEAQ (reference sequence). Trimming shortened V by 4 bases and J by 6 bases, and 18 bases separated the two germline ends. This CDR3 spans 16 amino acids. The TCR comes from an adult with COVID-19. The chain combines TRBV7-9 with TRBJ2-2, with no clear D. Sequences were obtained from naive CD4+ T cells from PBMCs, cultured in vitro. This sample's subset: naive CD4+ T cells isolated by negative enrichment. The CDR3 DNA follows: TGTGCCAGCAGCTCTTTTCCCAGCCAGGTCTCCGGGGAGCTGTTTTTT. Its translation: CASSSFPSQVSGELFF. Supplemented by reference TRBV7-9 and TRBJ2-2, the full variable domain reads DTGVSQNPRHKITKRGQNVTFRCDPISEHNRLYWYRQTLGQGPEFLTYFQNEAQLEKSRLLSDRFSAERPKGSFSTLEIQRTEQGDSAMYLCASSSFPSQVSGELFFGEGSRLTVL.